The entry below describes one TCR beta chain. This clone occurred once. Its antigen remains unidentified. Per-nucleotide qualities are absent, and no much larger clonotype sits a single base away. The CDR3 spans 15 residues, from the cysteine through the phenylalanine. The CDR3 DNA has 45 bases and is translated from base 1. Relative to germline, V is 1 base shorter and J is 1 base shorter, with 8 bases between their ends. Via the germline V gene (reference sequence), CDR1 is SGHNT and CDR2 YYREEE. The data were obtained in a study of cytomegalovirus exposure and HLA in healthy donors (dated by TCRdb to 2017 to 2019). Turning to the overall study: An earlier analysis of fewer than 750 of the donors reported under 300 Gb of sequence data and around 110 million unique TCR beta sequences obtained from some 200 million T cells. In a later genetic analysis, genome-wide SNP genotypes for about 65% of the roughly 700 donors were used, and that subset was treated as a discovery cohort. The number of donors typed differed by locus, with roughly 620-640 for A, B, C, DRB1 and DQB1, roughly 520 for DQA1, 600 to 610 for DPA1, and around 430 for DPB1. Donor age, sex, ethnicity and CMV serostatus were compiled together with the repertoire data. Every repertoire in the discovery cohort had been generated on one and the same sequencing platform. The study was designed to test whether signatures of past pathogen exposure could be identified by cataloging public T cell receptors. An earlier analysis of 587 of the donors applied high-throughput TCR beta sequencing to assess whether each TCR beta V gene segment acted as functional or pseudogenic. Among 398 genotyped donors of the cohort, an average of about 240,000 unique TCR beta nucleotide sequences were sequenced per donor, 15% to 20% of them non-productive. The genetic ancestry cluster associated with self-reported Caucasian donors included roughly four fifths of the roughly 400 genotyped donors. A separate validation cohort of roughly 120 different subjects was used in addition to the approximately 610-subject first cohort. The later analysis used no new phenotypic data to find candidate immune exposures, relying instead on TCR beta sequences and their occurrence across donors. The study combined high-throughput TCR immunosequencing, statistical association of individual TCRs with disease status, and machine learning to predict cytomegalovirus infection status. A later analysis re-analyzed previously published TCR beta repertoires from roughly 630 donors and added high-resolution HLA genotyping to study TCR occurrence patterns. Around 300 gigabases of sequencing data and approximately 85 million unique TCR sequences were included in an early release covering roughly 600 HLA-typed donors. The T cell repertoires of some 670 subjects were profiled by immunosequencing and related to cytomegalovirus serostatus. Because of strong linkage in the cohort, four to six DR-DQ haplotypes were treated as single units for association and clustering. HLA typing covered class I and class II loci at four-digit resolution. General study outcomes and caveats: In both the original and validation cohorts, the classifier was reported to diagnose cytomegalovirus status with high specificity and sensitivity. In vitro tests confirmed that a few of the cytomegalovirus-associated TCR beta chains recognize cytomegalovirus antigens. The authors suggested that the approach could potentially be extended to other disease states and immunological phenotypes. Only TCR beta chains were sequenced in this cohort, and the absence of alpha or paired-chain data limited detectable features. A further reported finding was that TCR beta sequences accurately predicted the HLA-A and HLA-B alleles for most subjects in the first cohort. According to a later genetic analysis, donors in an Asian-associated ancestry cluster had fewer N-insertions in productive TCRs than the approximately 700-donor mean. A later analysis found that most CMV-associated TCR beta chains appeared HLA-restricted, with HLA associations seemingly driven largely by CMV exposure. A later analysis found that HLA-associated TCR beta chains were more clonally expanded and had lower generation probabilities than equally common non-associated chains. According to a later analysis, TCR association rates differed among HLA loci, with DRB1 alleles showing the most associated TCRs and HLA-C alleles showing the fewest. Some IMGT-functional V segments, including TRBV6-2 and TRBV6-3, could not be told apart with the 87-base-pair reads, so those segments were excluded. Seventeen rarely observed V segments, including chromosome 9 orphons, were excluded from the earlier analysis of several hundred of the donors because counts were too low. Linkage disequilibrium might explain the correlated functional status among segregating V segments, but an unknown experimental factor could not be ruled out. Specific HLA alleles were associated with 16,951 TCR beta sequences at a false discovery rate of 0.05 in a later analysis. The presence/absence analyses assumed that sequencing depth was roughly uniform across donors, and that assumption may not be true. A cluster of highly shared sequence variants was judged likely to be a technical artifact of the sequencing pipeline. A later analysis reported that several top co-occurrence clusters appeared linked to parvovirus B19, influenza, CMV and Epstein-Barr virus. V-gene and J-gene trimming of TCR beta chains was associated with a missense DCLRE1C variant in a later genetic analysis, and the association was replicated in an independent cohort. In the study, roughly 160 TCR beta chains were listed as associated with cytomegalovirus. When HLA alleles, especially DR and DQ, strongly co-occurred, TCR associations were difficult to assign to individual alleles. For the cohort, immune exposure information was limited to CMV serostatus. While some public TCRs were present in many individuals, most TCR sequences turned up only very rarely across donors. Broadly in line with IMGT annotations, most TCR beta V segments showed up in productive rearrangements about 87% or about 30% of the time in an earlier analysis of around 550 of the donors. Because HLA typing was missing for some donors at each locus, association tests included only the typed subset.

The cohort was made up of about 610 healthy bone marrow donors. At the time of sampling, all cohort members were nominally healthy, though unrecorded immune exposures were likely present. The donor tested CMV seronegative, placing the donor among the 352 seronegative members of the cohort. Each donor provided a peripheral blood sample, and peripheral blood mononuclear cells were used for TCR beta sequencing. Genomic DNA was extracted from the blood cell samples with the Qiagen DNeasy Blood Extraction Kit. Receptor libraries were prepared by the immunoSEQ multiplex PCR assay. The multiplex PCR relied on a mix of 60 forward primers for TCR Vbeta segments and 13 reverse primers for TCR Jbeta segments. Amplification of the CDR3 region of rearranged TCR beta genes was performed with a multiplex PCR assay on genomic DNA. Amplified TCR beta libraries were sequenced as 87-base-pair reads on the Illumina HiSeq System. Per the original workflow: A later analysis counted 75 million to 100 million unique TCR beta chains across the 666 repertoires, and roughly 11 million of these chains were shared by at least two donors. A nearest-neighbor algorithm error-corrected the raw reads and collapsed the reads into unique sequences, merging closely related sequences to remove PCR and sequencing errors. CDR3 sequences were aligned to IMGT reference sequences to assign V, D and J gene segments. For a sequence to be retained, at least a six-nucleotide match to both a V gene segment and a J gene segment was required. A rearrangement counted as productive if the CDR3 had no stop codons and remained in frame with V and J, and every other rearrangement counted as non-productive. CDR3 was defined according to IMGT convention as the region running from the second conserved V-encoded cysteine to the conserved J-encoded phenylalanine. The earlier analysis of some 580 of the donors excluded any sequence lacking an unambiguous match to a single V gene segment. In an earlier analysis of 450 to 700 of the donors, V segments were called functional above 56.7% productive rearrangements and were called segregating when the between-donor standard deviation exceeded 5%. A statistical classification framework was built to diagnose cytomegalovirus status from the catalog of TCR beta chain sequences. In a later analysis, TCR nucleotide sequences were compared against IMGT/GENE-DB human TR gene sequences so that V and J genes could be assigned. Using the TCRdist pipeline, a later analysis assigned CDR3 sequences along with most-parsimonious VDJ recombination scenarios. In a later analysis, each TCR beta chain was defined by its CDR3 amino acid sequence together with its V-gene family, and reads without a unique V-gene family were excluded. To address suspected cross-contamination and a sequencing artifact, a later analysis removed 592 highly shared, low-generation-probability nucleotide sequences. A later analysis calculated a clonal expansion index for each public chain from normalized within-repertoire ranks of inferred template counts. A later analysis computed generation probabilities with a VDJ recombination model fitted to out-of-frame rearrangements, and checked the results against IGoR. In a later analysis, TCR-TCR, TCR-HLA and TCR-CMV co-occurrence was scored with hypergeometric tests, and a repertoire-size bias correction was applied to TCR pairs. False discovery rates were estimated in a later analysis by permuting HLA or CMV assignments 20 times. In a later analysis, co-occurring TCRs were grouped using DBSCAN, and TCRdist sequence similarity was added for clustering within HLA-allele-positive subsets. Repertoires with fewer than 30,000 or more than 120,000 public chains, plus five repertoires with anomalous nucleotide sharing, were excluded from co-occurrence clustering. Here the immuneACCESS table is served through TCRdb, limited to in-frame sequences with V and J called. Missing clones are a known gap in these copies; in checked studies unresolved V genes cover under half, and the rest lacks a known reason. V, J and clone size derive from that table, while D and trimming were established from the DNA sequence. For this sample the table gives 90,000 to 150,000 clones, of which about 70% were detected only once. The ten most abundant clones make up over 3.5% of the sample.

The source material was PBMCs. This receptor chain uses TRBV5-4 and TRBJ2-2; the D gene cannot be named for sure. This receptor was obtained from a woman aged 35 to 49 in good health and CMV-seronegative. The DNA is TGTGCCAGCAGCTTGTCAGGCAAGAACACCGGGGAGCTGTTTTTT. This gives the protein CASSLSGKNTGELFF. Joined to the reference TRBV5-4 and TRBJ2-2 proteins, this CDR3 gives the full variable domain: ETGVTQSPTHLIKTRGQQVTLRCSSQSGHNTVSWYQQALGQGPQFIFQYYREEENGRGNFPPRFSGLQFPNYSSELNVNALELDDSALYLCASSLSGKNTGELFFGEGSRLTVL.